These 23 T cell receptor beta chains were sequenced from one sample in a study of cytomegalovirus exposure and HLA in healthy donors. Primers for the PCR totalled 60 Vbeta and 13 Jbeta. Some clones are missing from TCRdb's copy, which holds only in-frame ones; the method was immunoSEQ multiplex PCR. The sample comprises about 160,000 clones, around 85% of which are singletons, and 1% rests with the top ten. The specimen was PBMCs. The receptors were gathered from a boy between 2 and 15 years old in good health and CMV-seronegative.

This sequence joins TRBV7-2 and TRBJ1-2; possibly TRBD1 for D (6 bases). CDR3 length: 13 amino acids. The V end lost 7 bases, the J end lost 6 bases, and 15 bases lay between the germline ends. CDR1 and CDR2 (germline): SGHTA, FQGNSA. The CDR3 DNA is TGTGCCAGCAAGCCTGAAGGGACAAATGGCTACACCTTC. This encodes CASKPEGTNGYTF.

The V gene is TRBV7-9, the J gene TRBJ1-3, with D maybe TRBD1 (6 bases). The germline V and J ends were trimmed by 5 bases and 1 base, with 9 bases remaining between them. The CDR3 spans 14 residues. Germline V gene sequence: CDR1 SEHNR, CDR2 FQNEAQ (reference sequence). CDR3 region: CASSLQGSGNTIYF. DNA for the CDR3: TGTGCCAGCAGCCTGCAGGGGTCTGGAAACACCATATATTTT.

The chain carries TRBV9 and TRBJ2-1; D remains ambiguous. Trimming took off 2 bases at V and 0 bases at J, with 12 bases between the two ends. From germline, CDR1 is SGDLS and CDR2 YYNGEE. This CDR3 has 16 amino acids. CDR3 in DNA: TGTGCCAGCAGCGTCCCCGAATCTAGCTCCTACAATGAGCAGTTCTTC. Translating gives CASSVPESSSYNEQFF. Full variable domain (outside the CDR3, taken from reference TRBV9 and TRBJ2-1): DSGVTQTPKHLITATGQRVTLRCSPRSGDLSVYWYQQSLDQGLQFLIQYYNGEERAKGNILERFSAQQFPDLHSELNLSSLELGDSALYFCASSVPESSSYNEQFFGPGTRLTVL.

The J gene is TRBJ1-6, the V gene TRBV30, with unresolved D. The CDR3 is made up of 13 amino acids. V gave up 2 bases and J gave up 9 bases, with 11 bases separating them. Germline V lookup: CDR1 GTSNPN, CDR2 SVGIG (reference sequence). CDR3 sequence reads: CAWSLRPGSPLHF. Written as DNA, the CDR3 is TGTGCCTGGAGTCTACGCCCCGGTTCACCCCTCCACTTT.

This clone appeared once. The rearrangement links TRBV5-1 to TRBJ1-2; TRBD1 aligns across 9 bases. The CDR3 length is 15 residues. The germline V gene encodes CDR1 SGHRS and CDR2 YFSETQ. Trimming took 3 bases from V and 0 from J; bases not matched to a gene: 3. CDR3: CASSSRQGANYGYTF. The CDR3 DNA is TGCGCCAGCAGCTCTCGACAGGGGGCTAACTATGGCTACACCTTC.

The chain combines TRBV28 with TRBJ2-7; weak D call: TRBD2 (6 bases). The CDR3 totals 13 residues. Trimming took off 3 bases at V and 5 bases at J, with 11 bases between the two ends. The germline V gene has CDR1 MDHEN and CDR2 SYDVKM. The CDR3 DNA reads as TGTGCCAGCAGTTTCGCGCGGGAAAACGAGCAGTACTTC. It codes for CASSFARENEQYF.

The chain combines TRBV6-6 with TRBJ2-4; D remains unclear. Trimming cost V 4 bases and J 0 bases, with 4 bases left between them. The CDR3 runs to 13 residues. Per germline, CDR1 MNHNY and CDR2 SVGAGI (reference sequence). CDR3 region: CASSSGAKNIQYF. The CDR3, as DNA: TGTGCCAGCAGTTCGGGAGCCAAAAACATTCAGTACTTC.

This clone was counted between two and nine times. The chain is built from TRBV11-3 and TRBJ2-1; 7 bases line up with TRBD1. The ends lost 5 bases at V and 2 bases at J; junction bases unmatched: 12. This CDR3 is built from 17 residues. CDR1 is SGHNT and CDR2 is YENEEA in the germline V gene. CDR3 DNA: TGTGCCAGCAGCCCAGGGTCTCGACAGGGTACCTACAATGAGCAGTTCTTC. Translating it yields CASSPGSRQGTYNEQFF. The complete variable domain, with remaining parts taken from reference TRBV11-3 and TRBJ2-1, reads EAGVVQSPRYKIIEKKQPVAFWCNPISGHNTLYWYLQNLGQGPELLIRYENEEAVDDSQLPKDRFSAERLKGVDSTLKIQPAELGDSAVYLCASSPGSRQGTYNEQFFGPGTRLTVL.

The CDR3 here is CASSPDRGPDTQYF. The CDR3 nucleotides are TGTGCCAGCAGCCCGGACAGGGGGCCAGATACGCAGTATTTT. This rearrangement joins TRBV7-9 to TRBJ2-3; 11 bases are a match to TRBD1. The CDR3 contains 14 residues. CDR1 is SEHNR and CDR2 is FQNEAQ in the germline V gene (reference sequence). V was clipped by 5 bases and J by 4 bases; unmatched bases: 2.

V is TRBV6-1 and J is TRBJ2-7; tentative D call: TRBD2 (6 bases). The germline V gene has CDR1 MNHNS and CDR2 SASEGT. The CDR3 runs 13 residues. The V end lost 1 base, the J end lost 3 bases, and 7 bases lay between the germline ends. The CDR3 DNA sequence: TGTGCCAGCAGTGAAGGACTAGACTACGAGCAGTACGTC. The encoded protein is CASSEGLDYEQYV.

The table lists this clone with a count of one. The V and J genes are TRBV5-4 and TRBJ1-5; maybe TRBD1 (6 bases). Germline-derived CDR1 and CDR2 are SGHNT and YYREEE (reference sequence). The CDR3 is made up of 14 amino acids. V was trimmed by 2 bases and J by 4 bases, leaving 10 bases between them. CDR3: CASSFQGINQPQHF. The CDR3 bases are TGTGCCAGCAGCTTTCAGGGGATAAATCAGCCCCAGCATTTT.

The chain uses TRBV4-2 and TRBJ1-4, with D unresolved. CDR3 length: 14 amino acids. Germline V gene data show CDR1 as LGHNA and CDR2 as YNFKEQ. Trimming removed 5 bases from V and 8 bases from J, with 15 bases in between. CDR3 sequence (DNA): TGTGCCAGCAGCTGGGGAGCAGGTGGAGAAAAACTGTTTTTT. Residues: CASSWGAGGEKLFF.

This chain connects TRBV28 to TRBJ2-1; the D gene is possibly TRBD2 (5 bases). The CDR3 is 13 amino acids. Per germline, CDR1 MDHEN and CDR2 SYDVKM. Trimming took off 3 bases at V and 9 bases at J, with 12 bases between the two ends. In DNA, the CDR3 is TGTGCCAGCAGTTTCGCAGCGGCAGCTGAGCAGTTCTTC. Protein: CASSFAAAAEQFF.

The chain couples TRBV11-2 to TRBJ1-4; 10 bases map to TRBD1. V was pared by 0 bases and J by 8 bases, with 12 bases of the junction left unmatched. The CDR3 runs to 18 residues. Germline V CDR1 and CDR2: SGHAT, FQNNGV. The CDR3 DNA reads as TGTGCCAGCAGCTTAGATCTTGGCAAGTGGGACAGGGGAGAAAAACTGTTTTTT. It codes for CASSLDLGKWDRGEKLFF.

V gene TRBV7-9 combines with J gene TRBJ1-1, with a possible D match to TRBD1 (5 bases). The length of the CDR3 is 16 residues. V lost 0 bases and J 7 bases, leaving 18 bases between the germline ends. Germline V CDR1 and CDR2: SEHNR, FQNEAQ (reference sequence). Here the CDR3 reads CASSLAGAGPNFEAFF. CDR3 DNA sequence: TGTGCCAGCAGCTTAGCTGGGGCAGGGCCGAACTTTGAAGCTTTCTTT.

This clone was detected only a few times. The DNA for the CDR3 is TGTGCCAGTAGTCTCCCAGCGGCTAGCGGGAACAATGAGCAGTTCTTC. Protein sequence: CASSLPAASGNNEQFF. The gene calls are TRBV19 and TRBJ2-1; 9 bases fit TRBD2. CDR3 length: 16 residues. Germline V CDR1 and CDR2: LNHDA, SQIVND (reference sequence). The J segment lost 5 bases and the V segment lost 5 bases, leaving 10 bases of the junction unmatched.

This clone was found once. The CDR3 sequence is CASSDKQDYGYTF. The CDR3 DNA reads TGCGCCAGCAGCGACAAGCAGGATTATGGCTACACCTTC. The chain is built from TRBV5-1 and TRBJ1-2; no clear D. The CDR3 has 13 residues. Trimming stripped 4 bases from V and 5 bases from J, with 12 bases between. In germline, CDR1 is SGHRS, CDR2 YFSETQ.

The chain is built from TRBV5-6 and TRBJ2-3; no clear D gene. V was trimmed by 2 bases and J by 6 bases, leaving 7 bases between them. Germline V CDR1 and CDR2: SGHDT, YYEEEE. This CDR3 has 12 residues. This CDR3 reads CASSFSRDTQYF. CDR3 nucleotide sequence: TGTGCCAGCAGCTTTTCCAGGGATACGCAGTATTTT.

V gene TRBV19 combines with J gene TRBJ2-1, with D possibly TRBD1 on 6 matching bases. This CDR3 has 15 residues. V gave up 5 bases and J gave up 4 bases, with 15 bases separating them. Germline CDR1 LNHDA, CDR2 SQIVND (reference sequence). CDR3 coding DNA: TGTGCCAGTAGTCCGGACAGTGCGACTTACAATGAGCAGTTCTTC. Amino acid sequence: CASSPDSATYNEQFF.

The chain couples TRBV13 to TRBJ1-3; D gene ambiguous. CDR1 is PRHDT, CDR2 FYEKMQ, per germline (reference sequence). The CDR3 is 15 amino acids. Trimming left V 5 bases short and J 3 bases short, with 14 bases between. The CDR3 DNA sequence: TGTGCCAGCAGCCCGCAGGTCGGGATTGGAAACACCATATATTTT. This gives the protein CASSPQVGIGNTIYF.

V gene TRBV7-9 combines with J gene TRBJ2-1; perhaps TRBD2 as D (7 bases). The CDR3 has 17 amino acids. Germline assignment: CDR1 SEHNR and CDR2 FQNEAQ (reference sequence). Trimming shortened V by 2 bases and J by 0 bases, and 14 bases separated the two germline ends. For the CDR3, the DNA is TGTGCCAGCAGCTTAAGGGGGGGGCCCAGCTCCTACAATGAGCAGTTCTTC. Residues: CASSLRGGPSSYNEQFF.

V usage is TRBV19 and J usage is TRBJ2-1; D call uncertain. CDR1 is LNHDA, CDR2 SQIVND, per germline (reference sequence). This CDR3 is built from 15 residues. Trimming removed 0 bases at V and 0 bases at J, with 6 bases between. The CDR3 DNA is TGTGCCAGTAGTATAGAGTTGAGCTCCTACAATGAGCAGTTCTTC. This encodes CASSIELSSYNEQFF.

The chain uses TRBV2 and TRBJ2-3; 7 bases are shared with TRBD1. Germline loops: CDR1 SNHLY, CDR2 FYNNEI. The CDR3 is 13 amino acids. Trimming at V came to 6 bases and at J to 2 bases, leaving 2 bases not matched to a gene. The CDR3 region is CASRTGATDTQYF. CDR3 nucleotides: TGTGCCAGCAGAACAGGGGCCACAGATACGCAGTATTTT.